The 7 T cell receptor beta chains below come from one sample, sequenced in a study of identical twins. TCRdb ran MiXCR on the 5' RACE reads and lists one entry per CDR3 protein. The sample yields around 500,000 distinct CDR3 sequences, 12% to 15% seen once. These data also featured in a second study, about yellow fever vaccine responses in identical twins.

Sequencing input: CD4+ T cells sorted from blood. The receptors here all came from a woman between 18 and 30 years old in good health.

This clonotype was found a few times. The chain couples TRBV29-1 to TRBJ2-7, with TRBD2 identical over 7 bases. Looked up from germline, CDR1 is SQVTM and CDR2 is ANQGSEA. The junction had 12 bases not matched to a gene; V was cut back by 7 bases and J by 3 bases. The CDR3 extends over 14 amino acids. The CDR3 sequence: CSASAGASGYEQYF. CDR3 DNA sequence: TGCAGCGCCTCCGCCGGGGCTAGCGGCTACGAGCAGTACTTC.

The rearrangement links TRBV18 to TRBJ2-7; possibly TRBD1 for D (6 bases). The CDR3 has 14 amino acids. Trimming took 4 bases from V and 3 from J, leaving 13 bases between them. Germline assignment: CDR1 KGHSH and CDR2 LQKENI. Here the CDR3 reads CASSRPGQYYEQYF. The CDR3 bases are TGTGCCAGCTCACGGCCCGGACAGTACTACGAGCAGTACTTC.

The chain employs TRBV2 and TRBJ2-5, with D uncertain. This CDR3 is 14 amino acids long. The ends were cut back, 2 bases at V and 1 base at J, with 8 bases in the middle. Germline CDR1 is SNHLY and CDR2 is FYNNEI. CDR3 bases: TGTGCCAGCAGTGAAAGGGAATTCCAAGAGACCCAGTACTTC. Its translation: CASSEREFQETQYF.

This clonotype was observed a few times. The genes are TRBV5-6 and TRBJ2-1; D might be TRBD2 (6 bases). Deletions cut 5 bases from V and 0 bases from J, with 12 bases between. The CDR3 length is 15 residues. In germline, CDR1 is SGHDT, CDR2 YYEEEE. CDR3 sequence reads: CASRRDFPSYNEQFF. CDR3 nucleotides: TGTGCCAGCAGGCGGGACTTTCCCTCCTACAATGAGCAGTTCTTC.

The chain combines TRBV6-2 or TRBV6-3 with TRBJ2-1; D not resolved. CDR1 and CDR2 (germline): MNHEY, SVGEGT. The CDR3 spans 11 residues. Trimming took off 7 bases at V and 7 bases at J, with 8 bases between the two ends. DNA of the CDR3: TGTGCCAGCAAAGAAGGGAATGAGCAGTTCTTC. This codes for CASKEGNEQFF.

This clonotype has just a few counts. The V and J genes are TRBV28 and TRBJ2-2; 13 bases map to TRBD2. Looked up from germline, CDR1 is MDHEN and CDR2 is SYDVKM. Trimming cost V 6 bases and J 5 bases; bases outside gene matches: 6. This CDR3 has 16 amino acids. CDR3 protein: CASRPPGLAGTGELFF. CDR3 DNA sequence: TGTGCCAGCAGACCGCCGGGACTAGCGGGGACCGGGGAGCTGTTTTTT.

The rearrangement joins TRBV12-3 or TRBV12-4 to TRBJ1-1; 7 positions agree with TRBD1. J lost 8 bases, V lost 5 bases, and 2 bases had no gene match. The CDR3 sequence is 11 residues long. In DNA, the CDR3 is TGTGCCAGCAGTCCGGGACAGGAAGCTTTCTTT. Its protein is CASSPGQEAFF.